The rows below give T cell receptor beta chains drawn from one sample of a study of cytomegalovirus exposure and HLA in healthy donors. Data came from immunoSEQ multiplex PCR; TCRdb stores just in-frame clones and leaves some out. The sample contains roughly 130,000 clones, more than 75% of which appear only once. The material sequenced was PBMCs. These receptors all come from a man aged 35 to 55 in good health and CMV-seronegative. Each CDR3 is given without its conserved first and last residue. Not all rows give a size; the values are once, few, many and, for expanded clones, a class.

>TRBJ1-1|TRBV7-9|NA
ASSLAADYEAF
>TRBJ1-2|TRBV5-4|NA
ASSLGTGGGYGYT
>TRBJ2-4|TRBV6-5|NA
ASSYSRSESSQY
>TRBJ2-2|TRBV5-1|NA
ASSVDINTGELF
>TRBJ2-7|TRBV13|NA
ASSLASSGGGYEQY
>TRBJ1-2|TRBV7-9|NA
ASSLGQGADGYT
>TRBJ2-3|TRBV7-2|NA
ASSLGLAGATTDTQY
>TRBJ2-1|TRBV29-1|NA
SVLLAGAPLEQF
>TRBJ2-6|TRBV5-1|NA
ASSPAQGTGANVLT
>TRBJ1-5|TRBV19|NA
ASSIDPGVPRQPQH
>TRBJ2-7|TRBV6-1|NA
ASSETGGAYEQY
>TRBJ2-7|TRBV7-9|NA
ASSLGTSGGYEQY
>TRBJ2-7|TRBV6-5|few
ASSRSGTSYEQY
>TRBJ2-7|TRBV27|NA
ASSPLRDRNAYEQY
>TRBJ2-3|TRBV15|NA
ATSGGQGSTDTQY
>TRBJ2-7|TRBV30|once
AWAFGQHYEQY
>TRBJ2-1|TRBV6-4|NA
ASSGTSGAMDEQF
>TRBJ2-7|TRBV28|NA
ASSWQGPYEQY
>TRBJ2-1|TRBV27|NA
ASRLGTSPQWEQF
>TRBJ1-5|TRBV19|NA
ASRQDFGNQPQH